The T cell receptor (beta chain) under discussion was sequenced for a study of T-cell memory formation after mild COVID-19. Study results and caveats: Within pre-infection memory, some responding clones were found, suggesting cross-reactive memory joined.

A single record per CDR3 protein comes from TCRdb applying MiXCR to the 5' RACE reads. The table lists 110,000 or so distinct CDR3 sequences, roughly a sixth of them singletons. CDR1 SQVTM and CDR2 ANQGSEA come from the germline V gene. This CDR3 region has 15 residues. J lost 2 bases, V lost 7 bases, and 6 bases had no gene match. Details on this clonotype: Its antigen is still unknown.

This sequence was found in a man aged 18 to 30 who had mild COVID-19 (a few samples of this study predate the infection). Cell type and time point are not known. Sequenced: PBMCs or a T cell subset sorted from them (not recorded which). The rearrangement links TRBV29-1 to TRBJ2-3; 13 bases align to TRBD2. CDR3 in DNA: TGCAGCGAGACCGGACTAGCGGGGGTCACAGATACGCAGTATTTT. It specifies CSETGLAGVTDTQYF.